A single sample gave rise to the 18 T cell receptor beta chains below, sequenced in a study of cytomegalovirus exposure and HLA in healthy donors. The PCR was carried out with 60 Vbeta primers and 13 Jbeta primers. TCRdb's copy holds only in-frame clones and misses some; the assay was immunoSEQ multiplex PCR. This table has 150,000 or so clones, around 80% appearing once. The specimen was PBMCs. Every receptor here comes from a man over 45 in good health and CMV-seronegative.

The chain recombines TRBV27 with TRBJ2-7; the match to TRBD2 covers 8 bases. The CDR3 is made up of 14 amino acids. V lost 4 bases to trimming and J lost 4 bases; unmatched junction nucleotides: 6. Germline CDR1 reads MNHEY; CDR2 reads SMNVEV (reference sequence). For the CDR3, the DNA is TGTGCCAGCAGTTACCGGGAGGGACAATACGAGCAGTACTTC. Its translation is CASSYREGQYEQYF.

The chain combines TRBV5-5 with TRBJ2-7; no reliable D call. The germline V and J ends were trimmed by 1 base and 5 bases, with 7 bases remaining between them. The CDR3 consists of 12 residues. The germline V gene has CDR1 SGHKS and CDR2 YYEKEE (reference sequence). Here the CDR3 reads CASSLSVHEQYF. CDR3 DNA: TGTGCCAGCAGCTTGTCGGTCCACGAGCAGTACTTC.

V usage is TRBV5-1 and J usage is TRBJ1-3; D uncertain. Germline assignment: CDR1 SGHRS and CDR2 YFSETQ. V lost 4 bases and J 0 bases, leaving 11 bases between the germline ends. This CDR3 contains 15 residues. The CDR3, as DNA: TGCGCCAGCAGCCGTGACGGGAGCTCTGGAAACACCATATATTTT. This sequence encodes CASSRDGSSGNTIYF.

This chain joins TRBV19 and TRBJ1-2; no definite D call. Between the trimmed V and J ends, which lost 3 bases and 1 base, there was a span of 12 bases. This CDR3 is 15 amino acids long. Germline values: CDR1 LNHDA, CDR2 SQIVND (reference sequence). This chain's CDR3 is CASSIGSGFNYGYTF. Written as DNA, the CDR3 is TGTGCCAGTAGTATTGGGTCGGGATTTAACTATGGCTACACCTTC.

CDR3 residues: CASRPSGDNSGNTIYF. Here the CDR3 DNA reads TGTGCCAGCAGACCCTCGGGGGATAACTCTGGAAACACCATATATTTT. V and J are TRBV14 and TRBJ1-3; a possible D gene is TRBD1 (5 bases). The V gene lost 6 bases and the J gene lost 0 bases, with 15 bases spanning the gap. This CDR3 spans 16 amino acids. Germline V gene lookup returns CDR1 SGHDN and CDR2 FVKESK.

The J gene is TRBJ1-3, the V gene TRBV6-5, with a possible D match to TRBD1 (6 bases). The CDR3 has 14 amino acids. Germline CDR1 is MNHEY and CDR2 is SVGAGI. Trimming stripped 6 bases from V and 2 bases from J, with 11 bases between. CDR3 bases: TGTGCCAGCAGACAGGGAATCGCTGGAAACACCATATATTTT. Protein product: CASRQGIAGNTIYF.

The chain couples TRBV2 to TRBJ2-3, with 9 nucleotides matching TRBD2. This CDR3 is built from 14 residues. From germline, CDR1 is SNHLY and CDR2 FYNNEI. V gave up 8 bases and J gave up 2 bases; unmatched junction bases: 5. The CDR3 DNA is TGTGCCAGCGCGACTAGCGGCAACACAGATACGCAGTATTTT. Translation gives CASATSGNTDTQYF.

The chain employs TRBV7-9 and TRBJ2-7, with 8 bases that match TRBD1. Germline loops: CDR1 SEHNR, CDR2 FQNEAQ (reference sequence). The CDR3 is 16 residues long. V lost 5 bases and J lost 1; bases outside the gene matches: 10. CDR3 nucleotides: TGTGCCAGCAGCCCCCGTGGACAGGGATCATCCTACGAGCAGTACTTC. It translates to CASSPRGQGSSYEQYF. Full variable domain (rest looked up from reference TRBV7-9 and TRBJ2-7): DTGVSQNPRHKITKRGQNVTFRCDPISEHNRLYWYRQTLGQGPEFLTYFQNEAQLEKSRLLSDRFSAERPKGSFSTLEIQRTEQGDSAMYLCASSPRGQGSSYEQYFGPGTRLTVT.

The chain uses TRBV5-4 and TRBJ2-3; 7 nucleotides match TRBD2. The germline V gene encodes CDR1 SGHNT and CDR2 YYREEE (reference sequence). The V and J ends lost 4 bases and 2 bases, in that order; junction bases with no gene match: 7. This CDR3 is 15 amino acids long. The CDR3 DNA reads TGTGCCAGCAGCCCTCACAGCGGGGTCACAGATACGCAGTATTTT. Translating it yields CASSPHSGVTDTQYF.

The chain is built from TRBV5-4 and TRBJ1-1; 7 bases line up with TRBD1. The CDR3 covers 16 residues. J gave up 1 base and V 0 bases, and 6 bases lay outside the gene matches. Germline V gene lookup returns CDR1 SGHNT and CDR2 YYREEE (reference sequence). The CDR3 loop is CASSLGVDRKNTEAFF. The DNA for the CDR3 is TGTGCCAGCAGCTTGGGGGTGGACAGGAAGAACACTGAAGCTTTCTTT.

A few counts support this clone. V usage is TRBV27 and J usage is TRBJ1-2, with a weak D call TRBD1 (6 bases). CDR3 length: 13 amino acids. V shed 5 bases and J shed 6 bases, with 13 bases lying between them. CDR1 is MNHEY, CDR2 SMNVEV, per germline (reference sequence). The DNA for the CDR3 is TGTGCCAGCAGTGACACCGGGACACATGGCTACACCTTC. As protein: CASSDTGTHGYTF.

This clone appeared once. V usage is TRBV28 and J usage is TRBJ2-5, with D tentatively TRBD1 (6 bases). Trimming pared 2 bases from V and 0 bases from J, leaving 10 bases between. The length of the CDR3 is 15 residues. CDR1 and CDR2 (germline): MDHEN, SYDVKM. The CDR3 bases are TGTGCCAGCAGTTTAAGGACAGAGTACCAAGAGACCCAGTACTTC. Translation: CASSLRTEYQETQYF.

This clone was observed once. V is TRBV25-1 and J is TRBJ2-7, with 8 bases aligning to TRBD2. From germline, CDR1 is MGHDK and CDR2 SYGVNS. The CDR3 extends over 16 amino acids. Trimming cost V 2 bases and J 0 bases; bases outside gene matches: 6. The CDR3 DNA follows: TGTGCCAGCAGTGAAGACAGGACTAGCCCCTCCTACGAGCAGTACTTC. Translating gives CASSEDRTSPSYEQYF.

The genes are TRBV18 and TRBJ1-2, with a possible D match to TRBD1 (6 bases). The germline V and J ends were trimmed by 3 bases and 3 bases, with 14 bases remaining between them. The CDR3 sequence is 15 residues long. Germline CDR1 reads KGHSH; CDR2 reads LQKENI. The CDR3 DNA reads TGTGCCAGCTCACCGACCCGGACAGACCACTATGGCTACACCTTC. Its translation: CASSPTRTDHYGYTF.

The chain combines TRBV19 with TRBJ1-1; 8 bases match TRBD1. J was trimmed by 0 bases and V by 7 bases; bases with no gene match: 7. CDR1 and CDR2 from the germline V gene are LNHDA and SQIVND (reference sequence). The CDR3 is made up of 15 amino acids. DNA for the CDR3: TGTGCCAGTAAAAGGACAGGGCCCTTGAACACTGAAGCTTTCTTT. Encoded protein: CASKRTGPLNTEAFF.

The V gene is TRBV12-5, the J gene TRBJ1-1, with 8 bases aligning to TRBD1. The CDR3 runs 15 residues. Germline-derived CDR1 and CDR2 are LGHNT and FRNRAP. V was clipped by 1 base and J by 0 bases; unmatched bases: 1. CDR3 sequence (DNA): TGTGCTAGTGGTTTGGGGACAGGGATGAACACTGAAGCTTTCTTT. It translates to CASGLGTGMNTEAFF. Complete variable domain (other parts from reference TRBV12-5 and TRBJ1-1): DARVTQTPRHKVTEMGQEVTMRCQPILGHNTVFWYRQTMMQGLELLAYFRNRAPLDDSGMPKDRFSAEMPDATLATLKIQPSEPRDSAVYFCASGLGTGMNTEAFFGQGTRLTVV.

The chain carries TRBV2 and TRBJ2-3; D is perhaps TRBD2 (6 bases). Per germline, CDR1 SNHLY and CDR2 FYNNEI. This CDR3 comprises 14 residues. Trimming removed 10 bases from V and 2 bases from J, with 16 bases in between. The CDR3 region is CATNSGTFTDTQYF. CDR3 in DNA: TGTGCCACCAATTCCGGGACTTTCACAGATACGCAGTATTTT.

The rearrangement links TRBV7-9 to TRBJ1-6; no clear D. V gave up 5 bases and J gave up 9 bases, with 14 bases separating them. The CDR3 is made up of 14 amino acids. Germline V gives CDR1 SEHNR, CDR2 FQNEAQ (reference sequence). In nucleotides, the CDR3 is TGTGCCAGCAGCCCCCCGGGTGCCGGTTCACCCCTCCACTTT. Residues: CASSPPGAGSPLHF.